Shown below are 27 T cell receptor beta chains from a single sample sequenced in a study of cytomegalovirus exposure and HLA in healthy donors. Primers included in the PCR were 60 Vbeta and 13 Jbeta primers. The method was immunoSEQ multiplex PCR; TCRdb's version includes in-frame clones alone and lacks a portion of them. The sample yields about 190,000 clones, about 80% seen once. The sequenced sample was PBMCs. These receptors were collected from a woman in her thirties or forties in good health and CMV-seronegative.

The rearrangement joins TRBV19 to TRBJ2-3; 12 bases align to TRBD2. The CDR3 has 15 residues. Germline lookup yields CDR1 LNHDA and CDR2 SQIVND (reference sequence). The V segment lost 2 bases and the J segment 7 bases; nucleotides outside the gene matches: 4. CDR3 nucleotides: TGTGCCAGTAGTATAACCCTAGCGGGAGGGAATACGCAGTATTTT. Its translation: CASSITLAGGNTQYF.

DNA of the CDR3: TGCGCCAGCAGCCAAGATTACGCTAGCGGGAGGATCCAAGAGACCCAGTACTTC. It translates to CASSQDYASGRIQETQYF. This sequence joins TRBV4-1 and TRBJ2-5; 11 nucleotides agree with TRBD2. Germline V gene data show CDR1 as MGHRA and CDR2 as YSYEKL. The ends lost 0 bases at V and 1 base at J; junction bases unmatched: 7. The CDR3 contains 18 residues.

V gene TRBV11-3 combines with J gene TRBJ1-4; D not certain. The V gene's germline CDR1 is SGHNT and CDR2 YENEEA. This CDR3 spans 14 amino acids. Trimming took 3 bases from V and 6 from J, leaving 11 bases between them. For the CDR3, the DNA is TGTGCCAGCAGCTTCGGGTTTTCGGATGAAAAACTGTTTTTT. It codes for CASSFGFSDEKLFF.

The chain couples TRBV5-1 to TRBJ2-1, with D perhaps matching TRBD1 (5 bases). This CDR3 has 16 amino acids. Per germline, CDR1 SGHRS and CDR2 YFSETQ. Trimming cost V 0 bases and J 3 bases, with 13 bases left between them. The CDR3 reads CASSLEARAYYNEQFF. In DNA, the CDR3 is TGCGCCAGCAGCTTGGAAGCCAGGGCTTACTACAATGAGCAGTTCTTC.

This clone appeared a single time. The chain combines TRBV9 with TRBJ2-7; TRBD1 matches at 7 bases. CDR1 and CDR2 (germline): SGDLS, YYNGEE. CDR3 length: 15 residues. The ends lost 3 bases at V and 6 bases at J; junction bases unmatched: 12. The DNA for the CDR3 is TGTGCCAGCAGCGCCGACCCGACAGGGAGTAGCGAGCAGTACTTC. Translation gives CASSADPTGSSEQYF.

The chain has TRBV4-1 and TRBJ2-1; D may be TRBD2 (5 bases). V lost 0 bases and J lost 5, with 17 bases in between. From germline, CDR1 is MGHRA and CDR2 YSYEKL. The CDR3 loop spans 17 amino acids. The CDR3 spells CASSQDHSSGPDNEQFF. The CDR3 region has the DNA TGCGCCAGCAGCCAAGATCATTCCAGCGGTCCAGACAATGAGCAGTTCTTC.

This clone was counted only a few times. The chain joins TRBV10-2 to TRBJ2-2; perhaps TRBD1 as D (5 bases). Germline CDR1 WSHSY, CDR2 SAAADI. This CDR3 contains 14 residues. V was cut by 6 bases and J by 1 base, with 9 bases left in between. CDR3 DNA sequence: TGCGCCAGCAGGCCGACAGAGAACACCGGGGAGCTGTTTTTT. As protein: CASRPTENTGELFF.

The V gene is TRBV19, the J gene TRBJ1-1; 11 nucleotides align to TRBD1. The junction had 9 bases not matched to a gene; V was cut back by 5 bases and J by 7 bases. This CDR3 spans 15 amino acids. The V gene's germline CDR1 is LNHDA and CDR2 SQIVND (reference sequence). This chain's CDR3 is CASSLTTGTGGEAFF. In DNA, the CDR3 is TGTGCCAGTAGTCTGACAACCGGGACAGGGGGTGAAGCTTTCTTT.

This rearrangement joins TRBV14 to TRBJ1-2, with D possibly TRBD1 on 6 matching bases. From germline, CDR1 is SGHDN and CDR2 FVKESK. This CDR3 region has 15 residues. Trimming cost V 5 bases and J 4 bases, with 17 bases left between them. Here the CDR3 reads CASSDPTGTSYGYTF. Written as DNA, the CDR3 is TGTGCCAGCAGCGACCCGACCGGGACAAGCTATGGCTACACCTTC.

A few counts support this clone. The CDR3 region is CASSYSGTNTGELFF. CDR3 in DNA: TGTGCCAGCAGTTACTCCGGGACAAACACCGGGGAGCTGTTTTTT. V usage is TRBV6-5 and J usage is TRBJ2-2, with D possibly TRBD1 on 6 matching bases. Germline lookup yields CDR1 MNHEY and CDR2 SVGAGI. The CDR3 is 15 residues long. V was pared by 0 bases and J by 2 bases, with 7 bases between.

The rearrangement links TRBV5-3 to TRBJ1-3; no definite D call. TRBV5-3 falls under the ORF class, with uncertain function. Trimming removed 1 base from V and 4 bases from J, with 21 bases in between. The CDR3 length is 18 residues. The CDR3 coding sequence is TGTGCCAGAAGCTTGTGGAATACAGTGCGCCAAAGAGGAAACACCATATATTTT. Its translation: CARSLWNTVRQRGNTIYF.

The rearrangement links TRBV6-5 to TRBJ2-7; 9 bases agree with TRBD2. CDR1 is MNHEY, CDR2 SVGAGI, per germline. The V segment lost 6 bases and the J segment 2 bases; nucleotides outside the gene matches: 8. The CDR3 contains 15 residues. The CDR3: CASRPTSGTPYEQYF. The DNA for the CDR3 is TGTGCCAGCAGACCGACTAGCGGAACACCCTACGAGCAGTACTTC.

The chain combines TRBV30 with TRBJ1-2; 10 bases line up with TRBD1. V dropped 5 bases and J dropped 5; count of bases not matched to a gene: 5. From germline, CDR1 is GTSNPN and CDR2 SVGIG (reference sequence). The CDR3 is 13 amino acids. CDR3 amino acids: CAWSQGQGYGYTF. CDR3 sequence (DNA): TGTGCCTGGTCCCAGGGACAGGGGTATGGCTACACCTTC.

The table lists this clone with a few counts. This chain links TRBV4-3 with TRBJ2-3, with 11 bases matching TRBD2. This CDR3 is built from 18 residues. J was trimmed by 5 bases and V by 0 bases; bases with no gene match: 10. CDR1 LGHNA and CDR2 YSLEER come from the germline V gene. The DNA of the CDR3 is TGCGCCAGCAGCCAAGATCGCGGGCTAGCGGGAGGAATAGATACGCAGTATTTT. This codes for CASSQDRGLAGGIDTQYF.

The chain recombines TRBV7-2 with TRBJ1-2; TRBD1 agrees at 8 bases. With V trimmed by 3 bases and J by 7 bases, 10 bases remained unmatched. CDR1 and CDR2 (germline): SGHTA, FQGNSA. The CDR3 covers 15 residues. CDR3 sequence: CASSLQGATQGGYTF. DNA for the CDR3: TGTGCCAGCAGCTTGCAGGGGGCCACGCAGGGTGGCTACACCTTC.

The gene calls are TRBV7-2 and TRBJ2-1, with D perhaps TRBD2 (6 bases). CDR1 SGHTA and CDR2 FQGNSA come from the germline V gene. This CDR3 comprises 14 residues. Deletions cut 1 base from V and 9 bases from J, with 13 bases between. Written as DNA, the CDR3 is TGTGCCAGCAGCTTAGTACTTAGCGGAGGTGAGCAGTTCTTC. It codes for CASSLVLSGGEQFF.

The J gene is TRBJ2-3, the V gene TRBV6-1, with D maybe TRBD2 (5 bases). Germline V gives CDR1 MNHNS, CDR2 SASEGT. The CDR3 is made up of 14 amino acids. The germline V and J ends were trimmed by 1 base and 2 bases, with 7 bases remaining between them. CDR3 in DNA: TGTGCCAGCAGTGAAGGCGGGTACACAGATACGCAGTATTTT. Encoded protein: CASSEGGYTDTQYF.

A word on this clone: The junction departs from germline at one end; a sequencing error may be responsible. The rearrangement joins TRBV6-1 to TRBJ1-2; 9 nucleotides line up with TRBD1. Looked up from germline, CDR1 is MNHNS and CDR2 is SASEGT. The CDR3 extends over 14 amino acids. This CDR3 is CASIPQGALGGYIF. The CDR3 bases are TGTGCCAGCATCCCACAGGGGGCGCTAGGTGGCTACATCTTC.

The chain has TRBV1 and TRBJ1-4; the table calls TRBD1, which could not be checked here. TRBV1 is a pseudogene segment. This CDR3 comprises 17 residues. CDR3: CTSSLRQATSTNEKLFF. The CDR3 nucleotides read TGCACCAGCAGTCTCCGACAGGCGACGTCAACTAATGAAAAACTGTTTTTT.

This chain uses TRBV2 with TRBJ2-7; D not certain. The length of the CDR3 is 12 residues. The ends were cut back, 9 bases at V and 3 bases at J, with 12 bases in the middle. Germline V gene lookup returns CDR1 SNHLY and CDR2 FYNNEI. The CDR3 here is CASLKLLYEQYF. The DNA for the CDR3 is TGTGCCAGTCTAAAGCTCCTCTACGAGCAGTACTTC.

V and J are TRBV5-6 and TRBJ1-4, with 8 nucleotides matching TRBD1. Trimming took 2 bases from V and 7 from J; bases not matched to a gene: 7. The V gene's germline CDR1 is SGHDT and CDR2 YYEEEE. This CDR3 comprises 15 residues. The CDR3 reads CASSFRTGRGEKLFF. The CDR3, as DNA: TGTGCCAGCAGCTTCAGGACAGGGCGGGGTGAAAAACTGTTTTTT. The variable domain in full, with the rest retrieved from reference TRBV5-6 and TRBJ1-4, is DAGVTQSPTHLIKTRGQQVTLRCSPKSGHDTVSWYQQALGQGPQFIFQYYEEEERQRGNFPDRFSGHQFPNYSSELNVNALLLGDSALYLCASSFRTGRGEKLFFGSGTQLSVL.

V gene TRBV5-1 combines with J gene TRBJ2-1; 11 bases are shared with TRBD2. The germline V gene encodes CDR1 SGHRS and CDR2 YFSETQ. Trimming cost V 4 bases and J 3 bases; bases outside gene matches: 6. The CDR3 is 16 amino acids. This chain's CDR3 is CASSNALAGDYNEQFF. The CDR3 DNA reads as TGCGCCAGCAGCAACGCACTAGCGGGAGACTACAATGAGCAGTTCTTC.

This clone showed up just a few times. Other nucleotide sequences from this sample produce the same CDR3. The chain joins TRBV19 to TRBJ1-5; TRBD1 matches at 7 bases. The CDR3 extends over 15 amino acids. The trim removed 2 bases at V and 2 bases at J, leaving 3 bases unmatched. The germline V gene has CDR1 LNHDA and CDR2 SQIVND (reference sequence). The CDR3 region is CASSIKGAGNQPQHF. The CDR3 region has the DNA TGTGCCAGTAGTATAAAGGGGGCTGGCAATCAGCCCCAGCATTTT. The whole variable domain, filled in from reference TRBV19 and TRBJ1-5, reads DGGITQSPKYLFRKEGQNVTLSCEQNLNHDAMYWYRQDPGQGLRLIYYSQIVNDFQKGDIAEGYSVSREKKESFPLTVTSAQKNPTAFYLCASSIKGAGNQPQHFGDGTRLSIL.

This clone is a singleton in its sample. The rearrangement joins TRBV4-3 to TRBJ2-7; possible D gene TRBD2, 6 bases. Germline V gene lookup returns CDR1 LGHNA and CDR2 YSLEER. V lost 1 base and J 6 bases, leaving 13 bases between the germline ends. The CDR3 has 14 amino acids. The CDR3 region is CASSQVNSGGEQYF. Written as DNA, the CDR3 is TGCGCCAGCAGCCAAGTTAACTCCGGGGGCGAGCAGTACTTC.

The chain recombines TRBV21-1 with TRBJ2-1; TRBD2 is the table's D call, not checked against the DNA. TRBV21-1 is described as a pseudogene. This CDR3 region has 15 residues. The CDR3: CASSPEWREGNEQFF. The CDR3 nucleotides read TGTGCCAGCAGCCCCGAATGGCGGGAGGGAAATGAGCAGTTCTTC.

The sample holds a few counts of this clone. The genes are TRBV11-3 and TRBJ2-2; 9 positions match TRBD1. With V trimmed by 6 bases and J by 6 bases, 8 bases remained unmatched. This CDR3 is built from 15 residues. The germline V gene has CDR1 SGHNT and CDR2 YENEEA. The CDR3 DNA sequence: TGTGCCAGCAGTACAACAGGGGGCGCATCCGGGGAGCTGTTTTTT. It codes for CASSTTGGASGELFF.

This chain connects TRBV7-2 to TRBJ2-3, with D perhaps matching TRBD2 (5 bases). The CDR3 is 15 amino acids. Germline lookup yields CDR1 SGHTA and CDR2 FQGNSA. V was cut by 4 bases and J by 1 base, with 12 bases left in between. CDR3 nucleotides: TGTGCCAGCAGCTCAGCTAGCCACGGCACAGATACGCAGTATTTT. Translating it yields CASSSASHGTDTQYF. The full variable domain, completed using reference TRBV7-2 and TRBJ2-3, is GAGVSQSPSNKVTEKGKDVELRCDPISGHTALYWYRQSLGQGLEFLIYFQGNSAPDKSGLPSDRFSAERTGGSVSTLTIQRTQQEDSAVYLCASSSASHGTDTQYFGPGTRLTVL.